This TCR beta chain originates from a study of glioma-infiltrating T cells after dendritic cell vaccination (dated by TCRdb to about 2016). At the level of the whole study: A cohort of 15 or so glioblastoma patients from Phase I and II dendritic cell vaccination trials was included, of whom 9 were newly diagnosed and 6 had recurrent disease. Autologous tumor lysate-pulsed dendritic cell vaccination was administered to the patients between about 2003 and 2012. The vaccine consisted of monocyte-derived dendritic cells cultured less than 9 days with IL-4 and GM-CSF, then pulsed overnight with autologous tumor lysate. Patients received three intradermal dendritic cell vaccine injections at biweekly intervals in the arm below the axilla. In glioblastoma patients vaccinated with dendritic cells, deep sequencing of TCR beta CDR3 regions served to measure the amount of tumor-infiltrating lymphocytes and to compare repertoires between tumor and blood. Survival after dendritic cell vaccination was correlated with TCR sequencing metrics such as TIL content and the overlap between tumor and blood repertoires. Results and caveats for the whole study, not just this receptor: The response model built on TCR overlap across three groups was characterized as speculative, with prospective validation still needed. The cohort was small and heterogeneous, with few patients having full blood and tumor sets and even fewer initial-recurrent tumor pairs. TCR clonality showed no direct relationship with survival, which suggests that a diverse polyclonal response may be important. Longer time to progression and overall survival after dendritic cell vaccination were predicted by higher estimated pretreatment TIL content.

Per the publication, the time point label means: after dendritic cell vaccination, including at tumor progression/relapse. Patients were selected on the basis of adequate residual fresh-frozen tumor tissue and more than two years of available survival data. An isocitrate dehydrogenase mutation was not carried by any of the glioblastoma patients, although molecular status was otherwise variable. PBMC were collected before vaccination, two weeks after the third vaccination, and at tumor progression when it occurred. Genomic DNA was extracted with the Qiagen DNeasy Blood extraction Kit. The CDR3 spans 13 residues, from the cysteine through the phenylalanine. Of the read, only the CDR3 DNA is kept; its 39 bases are in frame from base 1. The germline V gene (reference sequence) supplies CDR1 SEHNR and CDR2 FQNEAQ. V is pared back by 0 bases and J by 8 bases, with 10 bases lying between the germline termini.

Turning to this clone: Its antigen target is currently unknown. No clone much larger than this one lies a single base away; base qualities are absent.

Using the immunoSEQ assay, TCRB CDR3 regions were amplified from around 2 micrograms of genomic DNA, or from all available DNA when less than that was on hand. Multiplex PCR used 60 forward primers for TCR V beta segments and 13 reverse primers for J beta segments. To estimate the number of reads per starting template, synthetic control templates were added to each sample at limiting dilution. The Illumina HiSeq System generated sequencing reads of 87 bp. The paper's data handling went like this. PCR and sequencing errors were removed by a nearest neighbor algorithm that merged closely related sequences. TCR overlap was defined as the percentage of unique tumor TCR beta sequences that were also present in the same patient's peripheral blood. The source is immuneACCESS, and TCRdb retained only in-frame sequences with V and J called. Part of the clones is not carried over; for the studies checked, unresolved V genes explain less than half of this, and the remainder is unexplained. For V, J and clone size, that table is used; D and trimming come from the DNA. Recorded for this sample are tens of thousands of clones; approximately 81% of them occurred a single time. The ten largest make up around 8.5% of the sample.

The starting material was blood, obtained after dendritic cell vaccination. The sequence was obtained from a human donor with glioblastoma. Recombination connected TRBV7-9 to TRBJ1-1, and TRBD1 may be the D gene, going by 5 matching bases. The DNA sequence is given as TGTGCCAGCAGCTTAGCTTTACAGGAAGAAGCTTTCTTT. The translation is CASSLALQEEAFF.